The source of this T cell receptor beta chain is a study of T-cell memory formation after mild COVID-19. One entry per CDR3 protein results from TCRdb running MiXCR on the 5' RACE reads. The table shows about 130,000 distinct CDR3 sequences, with about 5.9% occurring only once. V dropped 7 bases and J dropped 6 bases, with 13 bases sitting between them. The CDR3 covers 12 residues. The V call is TRBV12-3 or TRBV12-4, the J call TRBJ2-7; maybe TRBD1 (5 bases). The sample was PBMCs or a T cell subset sorted from them (not recorded which). This clonotype was obtained from an adult woman who had mild COVID-19 (a few samples of this study predate the infection). Cell type and time point are not known. The CDR3 loop reads CASTDSLIEQYF. Written as DNA, the CDR3 is TGTGCCAGCACTGACAGCCTGATCGAGCAGTACTTC.